This T cell receptor beta chain was profiled in a study of Graves' ophthalmopathy and Graves' hyperthyroidism. This clonotype showed up many times. Amplifying from RNA transcripts, the study obtained TCR beta CDR3 regions. HTBI primers were employed in first-round RT-PCR, then a second-round multiplex PCR followed. TCRdb recomputed calls from the multiplex PCR reads with MiXCR, one row per CDR3 protein. The sample yields around 22,000 distinct CDR3 sequences, 48% seen once. The CDR3 contains 14 residues. V lost 5 bases, J lost 4 bases, and 11 bases lay in between. Germline V lookup: CDR1 SEHNR, CDR2 FQNEAQ (reference sequence).

The sequencing input was peripheral blood. This sequence originates from an adult woman with stable Graves' hyperthyroidism. The rearrangement joins TRBV7-9 to TRBJ2-2; D is perhaps TRBD2 (6 bases). The CDR3 region is CASSPMTSTGELFF. For the CDR3, the DNA is TGTGCCAGCAGCCCCATGACTAGCACCGGGGAGCTGTTTTTT.